This T cell receptor beta chain was obtained from a study of CD8+ T cells in alopecia areata. Extracted from the samples, RNA was reverse transcribed into cDNA to serve as the sequencing template. Method: immunoSEQ multiplex PCR; TCRdb's copy keeps in-frame clones and lacks some. The sample holds roughly 150,000 clones, roughly 48% seen once. The CDR3 extends over 17 amino acids. Germline lookup yields CDR1 SGHRS and CDR2 YFSETQ. V was shortened by 1 base and J by 4 bases, with 17 bases between the two germline ends. This clone was seen a few times. Sequencing was done on a sample of CD4+ T cells sorted from blood. The chain carries TRBV5-1 and TRBJ2-2; tentatively, D is TRBD2 (6 bases). This sequence was found in a human donor with alopecia areata. In DNA form, the CDR3 reads TGCGCCAGCAGCTTGTTAGGTTCGCGGGAAGTCACCGGGGAGCTGTTTTTT. Protein: CASSLLGSREVTGELFF.